This T cell receptor (beta chain) was obtained from a study of identical twins. Findings and caveats of the study: Cord blood beta clonotypes present at high abundance carried fewer insertions; no such pattern appeared in memory repertoires.

This clonotype has a count of ten or more. Its antigen remains unknown. TCRdb recomputed calls from the 5' RACE reads with MiXCR, one row per CDR3 protein. The sample lists some 250,000 distinct CDR3 sequences; under 8.5% were seen once. The germline V gene has CDR1 SQVTM and CDR2 ANQGSEA. V was clipped by 4 bases and J by 2 bases, with 37 bases between them. The CDR3 consists of 22 residues. Another study also made use of these data, one on T cells expressing NK-cell markers. From that paper: Similarly, these clonotypes led the CD3+CD56-NKG2C+ fraction as well in a handful of donors.

The sequenced sample was CD8+ T cells sorted from blood. The origin of this receptor is a woman aged 18-30 years in good health. The chain employs TRBV29-1 and TRBJ2-3; D perhaps matches TRBD1 (6 bases). CDR3 protein: CSVVLGLSLRGHHTQHTDTQYF. The CDR3 region has the DNA TGCAGCGTTGTATTAGGCCTCTCCCTCAGGGGACACCATACACAACACACAGATACGCAGTATTTT.